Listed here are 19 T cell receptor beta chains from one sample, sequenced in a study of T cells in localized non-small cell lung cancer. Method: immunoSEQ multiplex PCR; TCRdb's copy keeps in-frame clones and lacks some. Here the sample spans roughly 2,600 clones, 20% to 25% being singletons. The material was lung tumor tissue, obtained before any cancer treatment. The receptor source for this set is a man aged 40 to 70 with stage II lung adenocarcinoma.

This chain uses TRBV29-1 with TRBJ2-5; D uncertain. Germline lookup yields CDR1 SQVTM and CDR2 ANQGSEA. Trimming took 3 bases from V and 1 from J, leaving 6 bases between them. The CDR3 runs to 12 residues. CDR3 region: CSVEVSQETQYF. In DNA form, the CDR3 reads TGCAGCGTTGAGGTCAGCCAAGAGACCCAGTACTTC.

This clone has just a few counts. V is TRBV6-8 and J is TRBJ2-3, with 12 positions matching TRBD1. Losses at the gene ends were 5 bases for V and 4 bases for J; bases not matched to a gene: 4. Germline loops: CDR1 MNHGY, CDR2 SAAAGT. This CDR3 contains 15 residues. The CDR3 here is CASSDGTGGADTQYF. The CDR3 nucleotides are TGTGCCAGCAGTGACGGGACAGGGGGCGCAGATACGCAGTATTTT.

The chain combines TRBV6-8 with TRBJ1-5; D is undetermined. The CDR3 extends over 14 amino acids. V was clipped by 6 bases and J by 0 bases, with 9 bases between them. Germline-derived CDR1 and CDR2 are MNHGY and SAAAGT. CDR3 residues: CASRAVDSNQPQHF. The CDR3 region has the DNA TGTGCCAGCAGGGCAGTTGATAGCAATCAGCCCCAGCATTTT.

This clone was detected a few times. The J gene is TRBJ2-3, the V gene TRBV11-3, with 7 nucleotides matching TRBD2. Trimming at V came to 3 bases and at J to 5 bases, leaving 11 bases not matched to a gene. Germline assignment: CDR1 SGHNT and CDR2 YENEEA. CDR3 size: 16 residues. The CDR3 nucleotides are TGTGCCAGCAGCTTGGACGGCGGGAGTAATCGAGATACGCAGTATTTT. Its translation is CASSLDGGSNRDTQYF.

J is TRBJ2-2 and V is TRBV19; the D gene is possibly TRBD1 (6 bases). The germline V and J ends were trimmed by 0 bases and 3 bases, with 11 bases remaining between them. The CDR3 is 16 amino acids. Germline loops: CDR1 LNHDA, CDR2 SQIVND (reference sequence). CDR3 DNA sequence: TGTGCCAGTAGTATAGATTCCAGGGGTTACACCGGGGAGCTGTTTTTT. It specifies CASSIDSRGYTGELFF.

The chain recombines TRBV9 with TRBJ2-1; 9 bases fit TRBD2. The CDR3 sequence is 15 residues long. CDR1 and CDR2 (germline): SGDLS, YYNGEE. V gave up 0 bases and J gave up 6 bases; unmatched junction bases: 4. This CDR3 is CASSVGGLALNEQFF. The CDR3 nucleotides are TGTGCCAGCAGCGTAGGGGGACTAGCACTCAATGAGCAGTTCTTC.

The CDR3 is CASPVVDRLNQPQHF. CDR3 DNA sequence: TGTGCCAGCCCCGTAGTGGACAGATTAAATCAGCCCCAGCATTTT. The chain combines TRBV6-8 with TRBJ1-5, with a weak D call TRBD1 (6 bases). In germline, CDR1 is MNHGY, CDR2 SAAAGT. With 8 bases removed from V and 4 bases from J, the gap between germline ends came to 18 bases. The CDR3 covers 15 residues.

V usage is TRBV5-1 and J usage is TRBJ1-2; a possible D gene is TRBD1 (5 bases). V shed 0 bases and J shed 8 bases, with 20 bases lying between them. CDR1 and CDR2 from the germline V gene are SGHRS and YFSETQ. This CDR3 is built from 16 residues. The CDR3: CASSLVIDRGPTGYTF. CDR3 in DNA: TGCGCCAGCAGCTTGGTTATTGATAGGGGCCCGACCGGCTACACCTTC.

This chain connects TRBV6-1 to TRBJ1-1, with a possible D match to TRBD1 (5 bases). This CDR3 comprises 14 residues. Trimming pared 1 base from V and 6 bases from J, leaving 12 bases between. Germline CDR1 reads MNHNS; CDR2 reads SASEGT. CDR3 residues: CASSEEGKRAEAFF. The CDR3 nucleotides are TGTGCCAGCAGTGAAGAGGGGAAGAGGGCTGAAGCTTTCTTT.

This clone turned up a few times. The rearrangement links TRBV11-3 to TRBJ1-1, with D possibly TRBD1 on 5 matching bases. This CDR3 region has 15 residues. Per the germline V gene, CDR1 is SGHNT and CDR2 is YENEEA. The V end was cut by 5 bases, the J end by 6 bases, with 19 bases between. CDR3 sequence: CASSPVWGPDPEAFF. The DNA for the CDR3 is TGTGCCAGCAGCCCGGTTTGGGGCCCGGACCCTGAAGCTTTCTTT.

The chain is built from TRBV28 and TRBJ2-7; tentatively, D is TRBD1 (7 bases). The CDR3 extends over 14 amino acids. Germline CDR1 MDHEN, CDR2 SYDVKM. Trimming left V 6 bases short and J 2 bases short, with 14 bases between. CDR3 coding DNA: TGTGCCAGCAGGCGCCAGGGGGGTCCCTACGAGCAGTACTTC. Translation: CASRRQGGPYEQYF.

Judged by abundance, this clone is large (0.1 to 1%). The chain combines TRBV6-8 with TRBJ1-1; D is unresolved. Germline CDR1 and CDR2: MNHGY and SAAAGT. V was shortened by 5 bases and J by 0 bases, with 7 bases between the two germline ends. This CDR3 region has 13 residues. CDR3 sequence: CASSLQMNTEAFF. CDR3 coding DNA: TGTGCCAGCAGTCTACAGATGAACACTGAAGCTTTCTTT.

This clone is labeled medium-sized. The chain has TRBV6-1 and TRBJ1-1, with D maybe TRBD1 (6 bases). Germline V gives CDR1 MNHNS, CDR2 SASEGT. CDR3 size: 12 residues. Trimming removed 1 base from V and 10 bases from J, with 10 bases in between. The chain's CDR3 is CASSEEGGRAFF. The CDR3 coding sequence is TGTGCCAGCAGTGAAGAGGGGGGGCGAGCTTTCTTT.

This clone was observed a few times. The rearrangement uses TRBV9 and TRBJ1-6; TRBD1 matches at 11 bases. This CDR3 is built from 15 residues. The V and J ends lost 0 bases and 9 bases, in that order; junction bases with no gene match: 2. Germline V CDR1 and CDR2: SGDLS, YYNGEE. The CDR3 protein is CASSVEGTGGSPLHF. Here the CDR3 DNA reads TGTGCCAGCAGCGTAGAAGGGACAGGGGGTTCACCCCTCCACTTT.

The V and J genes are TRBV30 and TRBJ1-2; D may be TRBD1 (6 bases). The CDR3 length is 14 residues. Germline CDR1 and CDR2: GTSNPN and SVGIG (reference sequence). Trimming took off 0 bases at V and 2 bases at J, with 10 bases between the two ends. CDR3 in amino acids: CAWSVGGSNYGYTF. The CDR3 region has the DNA TGTGCCTGGAGTGTAGGGGGGTCCAACTATGGCTACACCTTC.

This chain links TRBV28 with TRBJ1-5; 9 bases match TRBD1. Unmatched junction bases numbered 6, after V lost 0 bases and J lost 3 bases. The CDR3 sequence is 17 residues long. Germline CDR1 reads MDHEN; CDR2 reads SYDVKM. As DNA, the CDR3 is TGTGCCAGCAGTTTATGGAGGACAGGGGCTTCCAATCAGCCCCAGCATTTT. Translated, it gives CASSLWRTGASNQPQHF.

The CDR3 nucleotides are TGTGCCAGCAGCTTGGCGACAGGGGTTTGGAATCAGCCCCAGCATTTT. Translation: CASSLATGVWNQPQHF. The rearrangement links TRBV11-3 to TRBJ1-5; the match to TRBD1 covers 8 bases. Germline trimming cut 3 bases from V and 4 bases from J; bases unmatched to any gene: 8. Germline V gene data show CDR1 as SGHNT and CDR2 as YENEEA. There are 16 residues in the CDR3. The variable domain in full, completed from reference TRBV11-3 and TRBJ1-5, reads EAGVVQSPRYKIIEKKQPVAFWCNPISGHNTLYWYLQNLGQGPELLIRYENEEAVDDSQLPKDRFSAERLKGVDSTLKIQPAELGDSAVYLCASSLATGVWNQPQHFGDGTRLSIL.

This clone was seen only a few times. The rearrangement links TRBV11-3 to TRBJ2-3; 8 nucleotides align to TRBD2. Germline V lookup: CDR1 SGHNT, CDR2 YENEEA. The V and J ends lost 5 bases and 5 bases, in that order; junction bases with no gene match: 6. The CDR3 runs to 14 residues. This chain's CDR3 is CASSLVSGRDTQYF. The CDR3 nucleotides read TGTGCCAGCAGCCTCGTGAGCGGGAGAGATACGCAGTATTTT.

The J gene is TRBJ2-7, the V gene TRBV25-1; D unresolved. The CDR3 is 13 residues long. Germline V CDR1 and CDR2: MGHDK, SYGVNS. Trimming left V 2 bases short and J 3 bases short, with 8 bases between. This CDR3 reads CASSEGRFYEQYF. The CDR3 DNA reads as TGTGCCAGCAGTGAAGGTCGGTTCTACGAGCAGTACTTC.